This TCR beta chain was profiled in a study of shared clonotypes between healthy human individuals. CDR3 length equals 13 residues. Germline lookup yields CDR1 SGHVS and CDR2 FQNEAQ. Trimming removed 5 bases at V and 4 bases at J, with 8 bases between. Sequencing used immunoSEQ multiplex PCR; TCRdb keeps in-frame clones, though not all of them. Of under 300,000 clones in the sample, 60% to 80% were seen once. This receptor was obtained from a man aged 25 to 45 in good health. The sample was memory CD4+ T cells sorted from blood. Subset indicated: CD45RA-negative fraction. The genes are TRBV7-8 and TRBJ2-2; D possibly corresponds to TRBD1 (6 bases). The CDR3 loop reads CASSAQGTGELFF. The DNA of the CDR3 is TGTGCCAGCAGCGCACAGGGCACCGGGGAGCTGTTTTTT.